Here is one T cell receptor beta chain with its context. Its target is not known. CD45RO-negative, CCR7-selected cells formed the naive CD8 fraction, which excluded terminally differentiated effector memory CD45RA+ cells. Repertoires were generated with immunoSEQ multiplex PCR, while TCRdb's copy carries only in-frame clones and drops some. The sample lists about 1,800,000 clones; about 95% were seen once. These data originate in a study of shared clonotypes between healthy human individuals. Across the study: A couple of women and three men aged 18 to 49 made up the donors. Three plates were used per donor for CD4 naive, three for CD4 memory, two for CD8 naive and one for CD8 memory.

Study results and caveats: Non-shared clonotypes showed lower generation probabilities than clonotypes common to all four donors. Several donors shared approximately 5% of their naive CD4 clonotypes.

The ends were cut back, 3 bases at V and 10 bases at J, with 13 bases in the middle. The V gene's germline CDR1 is MNHEY and CDR2 SVGAGI. This CDR3 is 14 amino acids long. The sequence came from a young man in good health. The V and J genes are TRBV6-5 and TRBJ1-6; no definite D call. The sample consisted of naive CD8+ T cells sorted from blood. The CDR3 loop reads CASSYIPSNSPLHF. The CDR3 coding sequence is TGTGCCAGCAGTTATATCCCCTCTAACTCACCCCTCCACTTT.